This T cell receptor beta chain came from a study of blood T cells in healthy people across ages. The overall study: Template switching retrieved approximately one barcoded beta molecule for each two T cells.

This clonotype came up a few times. Its antigen is unidentified. The second PCR ran 7 to 11 cycles with a sample-barcoded 5' primer and J-beta primers. All cDNA molecules were each tagged by a template-switch adaptor with 12 random nucleotides. TCRdb fed the 5' RACE reads into MiXCR, producing one record per CDR3 protein. Seen here are 700,000 or so distinct CDR3 sequences, around 38% observed once, and the top ten hold 25% to 30%. Study conclusions and caveats: Strong correlation linked observed beta diversity and percent naive T cells. Expanded clonotype changes were possibly confounded by unknown donor CMV status.

The sample consisted of blood. The clonotype originates from a man older than 75 in good health.

CDR3 bases: TGTGCCAGCAGTTTCGTCTCCTACGAGCAGTACTTC. It codes for CASSFVSYEQYF. The chain is built from TRBV6-2 or TRBV6-3 and TRBJ2-7, with D uncertain. CDR3 length equals 12 residues. Germline V lookup: CDR1 MNHEY, CDR2 SVGEGT. The V gene lost 4 bases and the J gene lost 0 bases, with 4 bases spanning the gap.